These 19 T cell receptor beta chains came from one sample sequenced in a study of T cells after yellow fever vaccination. In TCRdb, the 5' RACE reads were re-called with MiXCR into one record per CDR3 protein. The sample holds fewer than 100,000 distinct CDR3 sequences, approximately 8.4% seen once. The input for sequencing was CD8+ T cells not binding an NS4B(214-222) dextramer, sorted from PBMCs, taken less than 16 days after the first yellow fever vaccination. These receptors were taken from a man aged 18 to 29 who received the YFV17D yellow fever vaccine.

This clonotype was found a few times. The chain is built from TRBV4-3 and TRBJ2-7, with D uncertain. V lost 0 bases, J lost 3 bases, and 15 bases lay in between. CDR1 is LGHNA and CDR2 is YSLEER in the germline V gene. CDR3 length: 16 residues. Written as DNA, the CDR3 is TGCGCCAGCAGCCAAGATATCGGCGCAGCCGACTACGAGCAGTACTTC. This codes for CASSQDIGAADYEQYF.

This chain uses TRBV4-1 with TRBJ2-4; no clear D gene. The CDR3 sequence is 16 residues long. Looked up from germline, CDR1 is MGHRA and CDR2 is YSYEKL. V was shortened by 0 bases and J by 0 bases, with 9 bases between the two germline ends. The CDR3 spells CASSQDSRQAKNIQYF. CDR3 nucleotide sequence: TGCGCCAGCAGCCAAGATAGCAGACAAGCCAAAAACATTCAGTACTTC.

There are a few counts of this clonotype. V is TRBV5-1 and J is TRBJ2-7, with D unresolved. Germline V gene data show CDR1 as SGHRS and CDR2 as YFSETQ. Trimming removed 4 bases from V and 0 bases from J, with 5 bases in between. There are 12 residues in the CDR3. CDR3 loop: CASSGLSYEQYF. The CDR3 bases are TGCGCCAGCAGCGGGCTCTCCTACGAGCAGTACTTC.

This clonotype was seen repeatedly, ten times or more. Given the absence of the conserved phenylalanine or tryptophan at the CDR3 end, a read error is likely. The DNA is omitted, as the CDR3 cannot be located on it reliably, and the CDR3 follows TCRdb's listing. Here the CDR3 reads CASSQVQPGQGA. The chain carries TRBV4-3 and TRBJ2-7; TRBD1 reflects the table's D call only, with no check against the DNA. Per the germline V gene, CDR1 is LGHNA and CDR2 is YSLEER. The CDR3 comprises 12 residues, both ends counted.

This clonotype was found a few times. The genes are TRBV19 and TRBJ1-5; D call uncertain. The CDR3 has 13 amino acids. V gave up 6 bases and J gave up 2 bases, with 8 bases separating them. The germline CDR1 and CDR2 sequences are LNHDA and SQIVND (reference sequence). The DNA for the CDR3 is TGTGCCAGTAGGAGGGAGGGCAATCAGCCCCAGCATTTT. Translating gives CASRREGNQPQHF.

This clonotype was seen repeatedly, ten times or more. This sequence joins TRBV4-1 and TRBJ2-3; D is ambiguous. Germline V lookup: CDR1 MGHRA, CDR2 YSYEKL. Trimming removed 4 bases from V and 0 bases from J, with 20 bases in between. CDR3 size: 18 residues. DNA for the CDR3: TGCGCCAGCAGCCGCCTCAGGCATGGGTCCGCTAGCACAGATACGCAGTATTTT. Translating it yields CASSRLRHGSASTDTQYF.

The CDR3 sequence: CASTLSTGGDTEAFF. CDR3 nucleotide sequence: TGTGCCAGCACCCTCAGTACAGGGGGCGACACTGAAGCTTTCTTT. V is TRBV6-2 or TRBV6-3 and J is TRBJ1-1, with TRBD1 matching over 9 bases. Looked up from germline, CDR1 is MNHEY and CDR2 is SVGEGT. V dropped 7 bases and J dropped 3; count of bases not matched to a gene: 9. The CDR3 totals 15 residues.

This clonotype came up a few times. The CDR3 reads CASSLWAGNSNQPQHF. CDR3 bases: TGTGCCAGCAGTTTATGGGCAGGCAATAGCAATCAGCCCCAGCATTTT. The gene calls are TRBV28 and TRBJ1-5; D uncertain. This CDR3 is built from 16 residues. Trimming left V 0 bases short and J 0 bases short, with 9 bases between. Per the germline V gene, CDR1 is MDHEN and CDR2 is SYDVKM.

The chain employs TRBV11-2 and TRBJ1-5; D gene ambiguous. The germline V and J ends were trimmed by 1 base and 2 bases, with 9 bases remaining between them. This CDR3 contains 15 residues. Germline lookup yields CDR1 SGHAT and CDR2 FQNNGV. CDR3 nucleotides: TGTGCCAGCAGCTTAGGTCGGTCTGGCAATCAGCCCCAGCATTTT. Its protein product is CASSLGRSGNQPQHF.

This clonotype was seen a handful of times. The chain combines TRBV29-1 with TRBJ1-1; no firm D call. Germline assignment: CDR1 SQVTM and CDR2 ANQGSEA. The CDR3 consists of 11 residues. Between the trimmed V and J ends, which lost 4 bases and 7 bases, there was a span of 10 bases. The CDR3 DNA reads as TGCAGCGTTGTCGGTGGGAATGAAGCTTTCTTT. Amino acid sequence: CSVVGGNEAFF.

This clonotype came up a few times. This chain uses TRBV10-3 with TRBJ2-1; weak D call: TRBD1 (5 bases). Trimming stripped 4 bases from V and 6 bases from J, with 10 bases between. CDR3 length equals 13 residues. CDR1 and CDR2 (germline): ENHRY, SYGVKD. CDR3: CAISGGRANEQFF. In DNA form, the CDR3 reads TGTGCCATCAGTGGGGGCAGGGCCAATGAGCAGTTCTTC.

CDR3 sequence reads: CASSSAVAGAYEQYF. DNA of the CDR3: TGTGCCAGCAGCTCCGCCGTGGCCGGGGCCTACGAGCAGTACTTC. This rearrangement joins TRBV7-6 to TRBJ2-7; tentative D call: TRBD2 (5 bases). Germline V CDR1 and CDR2: SGHVS, FNYEAQ. The CDR3 totals 15 residues. V was shortened by 4 bases and J by 2 bases, with 15 bases between the two germline ends. The full variable domain, rest sourced from reference TRBV7-6 and TRBJ2-7, is GAGVSQSPRYKVTKRGQDVALRCDPISGHVSLYWYRQALGQGPEFLTYFNYEAQQDKSGLPNDRFSAERPEGSISTLTIQRTEQRDSAMYRCASSSAVAGAYEQYFGPGTRLTVT.

V gene TRBV4-1 combines with J gene TRBJ2-3, with D perhaps TRBD2 (6 bases). Per germline, CDR1 MGHRA and CDR2 YSYEKL. V lost 3 bases and J 2 bases, leaving 12 bases between the germline ends. The CDR3 is 15 residues long. CDR3 nucleotide sequence: TGCGCCAGCAGCCAGACGGGAGAGGTCACAGATACGCAGTATTTT. Its translation: CASSQTGEVTDTQYF.

The chain carries TRBV5-4 and TRBJ1-1; D perhaps matches TRBD1 (5 bases). Germline-derived CDR1 and CDR2 are SGHNT and YYREEE (reference sequence). V lost 3 bases and J 3 bases, leaving 21 bases between the germline ends. The CDR3 has 17 residues. CDR3 nucleotide sequence: TGTGCCAGCAGCTGGCGCGGGCCAGGGAGGGCGGACACTGAAGCTTTCTTT. It codes for CASSWRGPGRADTEAFF.

The V gene is TRBV5-5, the J gene TRBJ1-2, with no clear D. V was trimmed by 4 bases and J by 6 bases, leaving 19 bases between them. Germline V gives CDR1 SGHKS, CDR2 YYEKEE (reference sequence). The CDR3 is 15 residues long. The CDR3: CASSPWTAGGNGYTF. As DNA, the CDR3 is TGTGCCAGCAGCCCTTGGACCGCAGGAGGAAATGGCTACACCTTC.

This clonotype was counted between two and nine times. V gene TRBV27 combines with J gene TRBJ1-2; weak D call: TRBD1 (5 bases). The V end was cut by 4 bases, the J end by 3 bases, with 12 bases between. The V gene's germline CDR1 is MNHEY and CDR2 SMNVEV (reference sequence). The CDR3 covers 14 residues. In DNA form, the CDR3 reads TGTGCCAGCAGTTCAGCAGGGAGAGACTATGGCTACACCTTC. It specifies CASSSAGRDYGYTF.

This rearrangement joins TRBV4-1 to TRBJ2-3, with no clear D. V shed 0 bases and J shed 5 bases, with 9 bases lying between them. The CDR3 length is 14 residues. CDR1 and CDR2 (germline): MGHRA, YSYEKL. The CDR3 protein is CASSQEMALDTQYF. CDR3 bases: TGCGCCAGCAGCCAAGAAATGGCCCTAGATACGCAGTATTTT.

This clonotype was seen a few times. The V gene is TRBV12-3 or TRBV12-4, the J gene TRBJ2-7; 7 nucleotides match TRBD2. The CDR3 has 12 residues. V was clipped by 3 bases and J by 7 bases; unmatched bases: 3. Written as DNA, the CDR3 is TGTGCCAGCAGTTTTTCCGGGGGGGAGCAGTACTTC. This translates into CASSFSGGEQYF.

This clonotype was recorded at least ten times. The chain couples TRBV5-8 to TRBJ2-3, with 7 bases lining up with TRBD2. CDR3 length equals 15 residues. CDR1 and CDR2 from the germline V gene are SGHTS and YDEGEE. J gave up 1 base and V 6 bases, and 8 bases lay outside the gene matches. CDR3 sequence reads: CASIILADRTDTQYF. In DNA, the CDR3 is TGTGCCAGCATAATCCTAGCGGACCGCACAGATACGCAGTATTTT.